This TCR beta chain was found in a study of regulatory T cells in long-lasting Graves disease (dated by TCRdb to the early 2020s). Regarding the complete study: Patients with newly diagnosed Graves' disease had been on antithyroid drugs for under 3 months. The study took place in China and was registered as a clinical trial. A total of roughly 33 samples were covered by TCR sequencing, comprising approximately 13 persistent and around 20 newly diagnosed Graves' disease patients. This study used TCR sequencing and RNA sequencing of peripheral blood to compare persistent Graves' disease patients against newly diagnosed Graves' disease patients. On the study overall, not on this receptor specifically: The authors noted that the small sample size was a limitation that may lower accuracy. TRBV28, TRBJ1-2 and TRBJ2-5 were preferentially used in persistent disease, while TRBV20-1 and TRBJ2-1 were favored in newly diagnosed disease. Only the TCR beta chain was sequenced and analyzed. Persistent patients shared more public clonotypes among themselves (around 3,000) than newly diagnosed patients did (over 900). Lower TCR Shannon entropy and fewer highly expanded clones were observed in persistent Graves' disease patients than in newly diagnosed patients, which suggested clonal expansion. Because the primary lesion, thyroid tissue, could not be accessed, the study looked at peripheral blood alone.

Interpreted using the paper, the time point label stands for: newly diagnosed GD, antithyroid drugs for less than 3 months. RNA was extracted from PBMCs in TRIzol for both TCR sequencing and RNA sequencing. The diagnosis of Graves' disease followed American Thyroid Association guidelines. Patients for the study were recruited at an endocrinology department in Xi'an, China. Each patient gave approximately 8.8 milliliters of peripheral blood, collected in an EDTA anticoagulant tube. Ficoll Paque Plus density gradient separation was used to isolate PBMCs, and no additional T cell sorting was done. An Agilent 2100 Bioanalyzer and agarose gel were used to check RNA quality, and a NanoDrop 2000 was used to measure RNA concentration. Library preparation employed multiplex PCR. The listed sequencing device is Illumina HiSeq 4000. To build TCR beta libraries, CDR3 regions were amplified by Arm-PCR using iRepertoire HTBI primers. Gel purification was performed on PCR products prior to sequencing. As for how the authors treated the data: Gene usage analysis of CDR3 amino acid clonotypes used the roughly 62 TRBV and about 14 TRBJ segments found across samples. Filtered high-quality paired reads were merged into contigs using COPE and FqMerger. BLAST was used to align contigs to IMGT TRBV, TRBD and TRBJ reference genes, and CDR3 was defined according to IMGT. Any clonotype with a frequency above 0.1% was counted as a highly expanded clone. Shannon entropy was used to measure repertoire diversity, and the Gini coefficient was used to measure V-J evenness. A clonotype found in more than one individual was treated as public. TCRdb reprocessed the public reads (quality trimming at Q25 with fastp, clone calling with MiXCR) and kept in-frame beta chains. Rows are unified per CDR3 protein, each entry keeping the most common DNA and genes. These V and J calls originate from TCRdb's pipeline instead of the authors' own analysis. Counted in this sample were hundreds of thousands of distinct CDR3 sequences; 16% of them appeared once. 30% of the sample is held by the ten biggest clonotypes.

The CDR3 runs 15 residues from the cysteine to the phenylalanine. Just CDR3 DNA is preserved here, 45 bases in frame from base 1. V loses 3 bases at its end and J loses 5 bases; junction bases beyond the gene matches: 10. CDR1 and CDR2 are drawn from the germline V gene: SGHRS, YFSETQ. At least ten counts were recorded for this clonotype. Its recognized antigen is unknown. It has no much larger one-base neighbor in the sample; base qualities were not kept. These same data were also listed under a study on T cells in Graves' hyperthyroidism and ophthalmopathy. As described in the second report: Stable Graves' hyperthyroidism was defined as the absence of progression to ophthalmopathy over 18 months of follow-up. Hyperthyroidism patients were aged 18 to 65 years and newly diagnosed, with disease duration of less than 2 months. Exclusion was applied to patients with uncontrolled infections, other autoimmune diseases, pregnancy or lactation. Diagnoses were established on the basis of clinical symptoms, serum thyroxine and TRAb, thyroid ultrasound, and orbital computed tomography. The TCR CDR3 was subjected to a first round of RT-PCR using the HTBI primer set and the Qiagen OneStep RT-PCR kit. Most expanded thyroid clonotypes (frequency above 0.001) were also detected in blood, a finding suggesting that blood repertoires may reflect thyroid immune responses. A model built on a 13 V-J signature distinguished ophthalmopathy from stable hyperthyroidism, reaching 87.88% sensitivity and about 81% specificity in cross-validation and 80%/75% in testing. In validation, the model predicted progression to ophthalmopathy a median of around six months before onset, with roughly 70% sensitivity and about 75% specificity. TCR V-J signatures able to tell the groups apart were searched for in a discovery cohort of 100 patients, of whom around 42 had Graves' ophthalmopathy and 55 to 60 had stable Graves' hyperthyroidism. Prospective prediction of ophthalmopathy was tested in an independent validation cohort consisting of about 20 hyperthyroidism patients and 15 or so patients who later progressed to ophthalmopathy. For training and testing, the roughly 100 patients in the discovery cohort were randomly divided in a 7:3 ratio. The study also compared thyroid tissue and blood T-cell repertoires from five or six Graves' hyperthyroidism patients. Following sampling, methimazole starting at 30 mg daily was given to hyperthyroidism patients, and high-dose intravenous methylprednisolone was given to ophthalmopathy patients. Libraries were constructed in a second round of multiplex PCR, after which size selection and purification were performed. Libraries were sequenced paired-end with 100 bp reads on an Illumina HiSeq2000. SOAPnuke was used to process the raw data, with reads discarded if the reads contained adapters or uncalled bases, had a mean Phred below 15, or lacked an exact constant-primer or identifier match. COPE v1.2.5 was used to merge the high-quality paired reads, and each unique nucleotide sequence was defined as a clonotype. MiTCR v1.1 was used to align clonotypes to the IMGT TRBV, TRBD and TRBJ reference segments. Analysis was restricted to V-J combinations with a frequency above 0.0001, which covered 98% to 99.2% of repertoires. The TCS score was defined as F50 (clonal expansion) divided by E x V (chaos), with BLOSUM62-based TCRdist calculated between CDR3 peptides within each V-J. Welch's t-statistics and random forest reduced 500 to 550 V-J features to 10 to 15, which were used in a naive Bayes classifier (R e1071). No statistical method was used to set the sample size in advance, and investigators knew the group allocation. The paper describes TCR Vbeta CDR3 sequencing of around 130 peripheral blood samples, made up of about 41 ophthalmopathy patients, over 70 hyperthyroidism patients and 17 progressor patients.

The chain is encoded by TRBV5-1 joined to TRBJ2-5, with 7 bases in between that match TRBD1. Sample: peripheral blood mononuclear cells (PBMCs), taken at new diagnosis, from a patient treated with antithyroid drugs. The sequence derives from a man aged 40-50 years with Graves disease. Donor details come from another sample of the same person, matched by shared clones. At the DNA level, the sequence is TGCGCCAGCAGCTATCGGACAGGTGGATTGGAGACCCAGTACTTC. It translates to CASSYRTGGLETQYF.